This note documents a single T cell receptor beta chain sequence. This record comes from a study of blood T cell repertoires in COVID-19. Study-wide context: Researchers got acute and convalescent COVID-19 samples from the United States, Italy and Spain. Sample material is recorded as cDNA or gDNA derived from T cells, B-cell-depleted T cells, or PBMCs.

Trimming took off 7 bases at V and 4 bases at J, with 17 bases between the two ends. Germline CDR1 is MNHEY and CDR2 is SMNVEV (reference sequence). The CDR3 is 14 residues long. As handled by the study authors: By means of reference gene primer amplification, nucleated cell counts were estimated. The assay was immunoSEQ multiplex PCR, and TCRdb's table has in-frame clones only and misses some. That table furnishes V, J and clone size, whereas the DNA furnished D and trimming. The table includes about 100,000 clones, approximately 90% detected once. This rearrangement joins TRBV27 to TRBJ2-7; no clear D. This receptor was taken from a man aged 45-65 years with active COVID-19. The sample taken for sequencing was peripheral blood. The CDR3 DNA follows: TGTGCCAGCATTTGTCTCCCCGAGCGATACGAGCAGTACGTC. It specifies CASICLPERYEQYV.